This TCR beta chain derives from a study of T-cell memory formation after mild COVID-19. The wider study: Among the donors, TCR clusters were largely specific to each donor. The study, taken as a whole, reports: Certain responding clones were present in pre-infection memory, suggesting participation of cross-reactive memory. Contracting clones localized mainly to CM and EM when CD4+ and mainly to EMRA when CD8+. Nothing showed for sure that second-wave clones peaking on day 37 were SARS-CoV-2 specific.

One entry per CDR3 protein, called by TCRdb with MiXCR from the 5' RACE reads. The sample records under 300,000 distinct CDR3 sequences, over 9% being singletons. This clonotype was found many times. The target antigen is unknown. V was pared by 2 bases and J by 0 bases, with 4 bases of the junction left unmatched. This CDR3 is 16 amino acids long. The V gene's germline CDR1 is MNHEY and CDR2 SVGEGT. This sequence was found in a man in his late teens or twenties who had mild COVID-19 (a few samples of this study predate the infection). Cell type and time point are not known. The chain couples TRBV6-2 or TRBV6-3 to TRBJ1-1, with 9 bases aligning to TRBD1. Material: PBMCs or a T cell subset sorted from them (not recorded which). As DNA, the CDR3 is TGTGCCAGCAGTTACCGGACAGGGGAAGTGAACACTGAAGCTTTCTTT. It yields the protein CASSYRTGEVNTEAFF.